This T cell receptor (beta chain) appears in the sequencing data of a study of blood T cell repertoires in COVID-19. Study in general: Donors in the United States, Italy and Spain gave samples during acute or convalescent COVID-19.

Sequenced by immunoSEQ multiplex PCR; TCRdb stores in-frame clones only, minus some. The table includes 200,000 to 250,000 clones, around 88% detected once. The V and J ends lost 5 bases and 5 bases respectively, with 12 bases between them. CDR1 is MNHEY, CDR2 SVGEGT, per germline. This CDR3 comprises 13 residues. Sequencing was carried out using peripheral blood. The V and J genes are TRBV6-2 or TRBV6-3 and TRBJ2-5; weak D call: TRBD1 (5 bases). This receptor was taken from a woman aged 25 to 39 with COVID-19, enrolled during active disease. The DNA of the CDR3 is TGTGCCAGCAGTGCCTGGCAGGGTGAGACCCAGTACTTC. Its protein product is CASSAWQGETQYF.